These 2 T cell receptor beta chains originate from one sample sequenced in a study of blood T cells in healthy people across ages. A second 7 to 11 cycle PCR used barcoded and J-beta primers. From the 5' RACE reads, TCRdb called clonotypes with MiXCR, one entry per CDR3 protein. The top ten hold 7% to 9.5% of the sample, which has about 1.5 million distinct CDR3 sequences, 42% seen once. Sequences were obtained from blood. All receptors derive from a woman between 18 and 29 years old in good health.

V gene TRBV4-1 combines with J gene TRBJ2-5; 7 bases are a match to TRBD2. J lost 5 bases, V lost 0 bases, and 18 bases had no gene match. Per the germline V gene, CDR1 is MGHRA and CDR2 is YSYEKL. The CDR3 covers 19 residues. This CDR3 is CASSQDREVPDGRRETQYF. CDR3 in DNA: TGCGCCAGCAGCCAAGATCGGGAGGTGCCCGACGGAAGAAGGGAGACCCAGTACTTC.

The chain links TRBV2 to TRBJ2-7, with D tentatively TRBD1 (6 bases). Germline V gene data show CDR1 as SNHLY and CDR2 as FYNNEI. The CDR3 contains 12 residues. The V end lost 6 bases, the J end lost 6 bases, and 12 bases lay between the germline ends. CDR3 in amino acids: CASRDDRSEQYF. The DNA for the CDR3 is TGTGCCAGCAGGGATGACAGGTCCGAGCAGTACTTC.